The present T cell receptor beta chain was sequenced within a study of cytomegalovirus exposure and HLA in healthy donors. Study-wide results and limits: In an earlier analysis, productive rearrangement rates for most beta V segments clustered near 87% or 30%.

Note on this clone: What it binds is not known.

Donors had nominal health at sampling but likely had unrecorded immune exposures. PCR used 60 Vbeta primers and 13 Jbeta primers. Here immunoSEQ multiplex PCR was the method, and the copy in TCRdb shows in-frame clones only, minus some. The table includes more than 110,000 clones, around 80% detected once. The CDR3 spans 15 residues. CDR1 is LNHDA, CDR2 SQIVND, per germline (reference sequence). The V gene end was trimmed by 4 bases and the J gene end by 4 bases; junction bases not matched to a gene: 9. J is TRBJ1-2 and V is TRBV19; 7 bases fit TRBD1. The sequencing sample was made of PBMCs. The sequence was obtained from a man aged 35 to 55 in good health and CMV-seropositive. CDR3 in amino acids: CASSRDSSPSYGYTF. The DNA for the CDR3 is TGTGCCAGTAGTAGGGACAGCTCGCCCTCCTATGGCTACACCTTC. Full variable domain (remainder filled in from reference TRBV19 and TRBJ1-2): DGGITQSPKYLFRKEGQNVTLSCEQNLNHDAMYWYRQDPGQGLRLIYYSQIVNDFQKGDIAEGYSVSREKKESFPLTVTSAQKNPTAFYLCASSRDSSPSYGYTFGSGTRLTVV.